The clone carrying this TCR beta chain was seen ten or more times. Its antigen is not known. The sample belongs to a study of T cells in Graves' hyperthyroidism and ophthalmopathy. Whole-study findings and limits: Peripheral blood also featured most of the thyroid clonotypes expanded above 0.001.

Amplification yielded TCR beta CDR3 regions, with RNA transcripts as the source. Carried out on the TCR CDR3, a first-round RT-PCR used the HTBI primer set. MiXCR, run by TCRdb on the multiplex PCR reads, gives a single entry per CDR3 protein. The sample carries 300,000 to 500,000 distinct CDR3 sequences, 11% to 15% recorded once. Germline lookup yields CDR1 SGHNT and CDR2 YENEEA. The germline V and J ends were trimmed by 5 bases and 4 bases, with 13 bases remaining between them. The CDR3 has 14 residues. This receptor was taken from a man between 50 and 59 years old with Graves' ophthalmopathy. Source material: blood. V and J are TRBV11-3 and TRBJ2-3; perhaps TRBD1 as D (5 bases). CDR3 residues: CASSPVGRADTQYF. In DNA form, the CDR3 reads TGTGCCAGCAGCCCGGTAGGCAGGGCAGATACGCAGTATTTT.